The sample holds one count of the clone carrying this T cell receptor beta chain. Its specificity is not known. The data are from a study of cytomegalovirus exposure and HLA in healthy donors. It was the approximately 110-subject validation cohort, separate from the approximately 700-subject first cohort, to which the donors belonged. Profiled with immunoSEQ multiplex PCR; TCRdb holds only in-frame clones, not every one. The data show 120,000 or so clones, with approximately 88% seen just once and roughly 1.4% held by the top ten. Trimming removed 2 bases at V and 3 bases at J, with 15 bases between. CDR3 length: 16 residues. Per germline, CDR1 SGHNT and CDR2 YYREEE (reference sequence). Whole-study findings and limits: The TCR clusters that emerged in the first cohort tended, a later analysis found, to co-occur in the 110 or so validation repertoires. Cytomegalovirus status, reportedly, was diagnosed with high specificity and sensitivity by the classifier.

This chain joins TRBV5-4 and TRBJ2-1; D is perhaps TRBD1 (6 bases). Sequencing was performed on PBMCs. The TCR sequence derives from a woman aged 25 to 39 in good health and CMV-seropositive. CDR3 sequence reads: CASSFGGGPLYNEQFF. Written as DNA, the CDR3 is TGTGCCAGCAGCTTTGGTGGGGGCCCGCTCTACAATGAGCAGTTCTTC. The full variable domain, with the rest looked up from reference TRBV5-4 and TRBJ2-1, is ETGVTQSPTHLIKTRGQQVTLRCSSQSGHNTVSWYQQALGQGPQFIFQYYREEENGRGNFPPRFSGLQFPNYSSELNVNALELDDSALYLCASSFGGGPLYNEQFFGPGTRLTVL.